This T cell receptor beta chain came from a study of blood T cell repertoires in COVID-19. Study context: T cells, B-cell-depleted T cells, or PBMCs supplied cDNA or gDNA.

This CDR3 has 14 residues. Per the germline V gene, CDR1 is SGHKS and CDR2 is YYEKEE (reference sequence). Between the trimmed V and J ends, which lost 3 bases and 4 bases, there was a span of 13 bases. As originally analysed: Scientists estimated how many nucleated cells there were by amplifying reference gene primers. Only in-frame clones appear in the TCRdb table, and some are missing; sequencing was by immunoSEQ multiplex PCR. V and J calls and clone size are given by that table; D and trimming were obtained from the DNA. Seen here are approximately 50,000 clones, about 81% observed once, and the top ten hold about 31%. It was during active infection that Seattle patients were enrolled and then longitudinally followed.

This TCR derives from a man in his sixties with COVID-19, enrolled during active disease. Material: peripheral blood. The rearrangement uses TRBV5-5 and TRBJ1-2; D call uncertain. The CDR3 region has the DNA TGTGCCAGCAGCTCCGGACCGGAGGCCTATGGCTACACCTTC. This codes for CASSSGPEAYGYTF.